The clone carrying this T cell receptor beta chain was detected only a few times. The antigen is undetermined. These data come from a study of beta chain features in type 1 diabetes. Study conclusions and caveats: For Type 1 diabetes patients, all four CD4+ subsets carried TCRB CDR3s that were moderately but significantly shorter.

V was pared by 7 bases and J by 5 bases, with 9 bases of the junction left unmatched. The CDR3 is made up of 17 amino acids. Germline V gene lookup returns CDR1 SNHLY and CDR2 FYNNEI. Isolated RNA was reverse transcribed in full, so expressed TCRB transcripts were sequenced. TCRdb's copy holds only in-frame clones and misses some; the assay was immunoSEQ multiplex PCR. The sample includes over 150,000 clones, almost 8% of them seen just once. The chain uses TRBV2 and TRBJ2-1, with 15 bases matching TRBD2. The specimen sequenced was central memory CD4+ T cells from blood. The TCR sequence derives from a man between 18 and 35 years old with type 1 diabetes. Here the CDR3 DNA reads TGTGCCAGCACTCGGACTAGCGGGAGGGAAAGGAACAATGAGCAGTTCTTC. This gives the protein CASTRTSGRERNNEQFF.